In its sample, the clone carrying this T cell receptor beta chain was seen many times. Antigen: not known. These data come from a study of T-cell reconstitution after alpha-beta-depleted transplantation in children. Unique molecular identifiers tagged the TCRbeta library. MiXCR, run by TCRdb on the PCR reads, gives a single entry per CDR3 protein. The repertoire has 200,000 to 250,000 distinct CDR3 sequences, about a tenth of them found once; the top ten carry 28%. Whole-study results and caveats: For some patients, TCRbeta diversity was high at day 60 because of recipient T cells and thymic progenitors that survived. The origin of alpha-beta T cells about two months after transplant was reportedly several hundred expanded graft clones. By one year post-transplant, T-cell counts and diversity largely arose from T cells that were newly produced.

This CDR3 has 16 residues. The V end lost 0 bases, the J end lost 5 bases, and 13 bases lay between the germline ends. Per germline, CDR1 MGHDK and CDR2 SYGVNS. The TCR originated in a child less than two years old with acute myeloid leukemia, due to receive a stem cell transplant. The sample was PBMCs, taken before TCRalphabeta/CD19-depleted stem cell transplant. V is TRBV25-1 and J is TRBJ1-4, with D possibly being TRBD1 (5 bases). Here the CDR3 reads CASSEYKLRGNEKLFF. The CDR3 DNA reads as TGTGCCAGCAGTGAATATAAACTCCGGGGGAATGAAAAACTGTTTTTT.